These 9 T cell receptor beta chains share one sample of origin, sequenced in a study of CD8 T cells in ankylosing spondylitis. One entry per CDR3 protein results from TCRdb running MiXCR on the 5' RACE reads. The repertoire holds roughly 250,000 distinct CDR3 sequences, with about 9.1% as singletons. Sequencing was performed on blood, either unsorted or a sorted T cell fraction (not recorded which). The receptors originated from a male donor with ankylosing spondylitis or in good health (not recorded which).

This clonotype was detected a few times. The V call is TRBV7-2, the J call TRBJ2-2, with 8 nucleotides matching TRBD1. CDR3 length equals 14 residues. The germline gives CDR1 SGHTA, CDR2 FQGNSA. The junction had 5 bases not matched to a gene; V was cut back by 8 bases and J by 3 bases. CDR3 region: CASRQGADTGELFF. DNA of the CDR3: TGTGCCAGCCGCCAGGGGGCAGACACCGGGGAGCTGTTTTTT.

This chain joins TRBV6-2 or TRBV6-3 and TRBJ2-2; 16 bases are shared with TRBD2. The CDR3 is 20 residues long. Germline loops: CDR1 MNHEY, CDR2 SVGEGT. Germline trimming cut 4 bases from V and 4 bases from J; bases unmatched to any gene: 12. The CDR3 DNA reads TGTGCCAGCAGTTTCACCGGGACTAGCGGGAGGGCCCGGGGCACCGGGGAGCTGTTTTTT. Protein sequence: CASSFTGTSGRARGTGELFF.

This clonotype has ten or more counts. The chain uses TRBV3-1 and TRBJ2-3; D is unclear. CDR1 and CDR2 (germline): LGHDT, YNNKEL (reference sequence). The germline V and J ends were trimmed by 0 bases and 0 bases, with 10 bases remaining between them. This CDR3 is 16 amino acids long. CDR3 sequence (DNA): TGTGCCAGCAGCCAAGAAGTATTCTCTAGCACAGATACGCAGTATTTT. Translating it yields CASSQEVFSSTDTQYF.

This clonotype was observed many times. The rearrangement links TRBV12-3 or TRBV12-4 to TRBJ1-2; no clear D gene. The CDR3 loop spans 12 amino acids. Between the trimmed V and J ends, which lost 2 bases and 5 bases, there was a span of 6 bases. The CDR3 region is CASSLTEYGYTF. DNA of the CDR3: TGTGCCAGCAGTTTAACTGAGTATGGCTACACCTTC.

About this clonotype: A much larger clone differs by one base, so this may be a read error. The chain carries TRBV20-1 and TRBJ2-7, with a tentative D call TRBD1 (6 bases). Germline loops: CDR1 DFQATT, CDR2 SNEGSKA (reference sequence). V lost 8 bases to trimming and J lost 5 bases, with 16 bases between them. This CDR3 spans 12 amino acids. CDR3 residues: CSSSGQSDEQYF. In DNA, the CDR3 is TGCAGTTCTTCCGGACAGTCGGACGAGCAGTACTTC.

This clonotype was seen repeatedly, ten times or more. The chain recombines TRBV10-3 with TRBJ2-7, with 15 nucleotides matching TRBD2. The CDR3 is 16 amino acids. Germline V gene lookup returns CDR1 ENHRY and CDR2 SYGVKD. With V trimmed by 6 bases and J by 5 bases, 8 bases remained unmatched. The CDR3 coding sequence is TGTGCCATCAGGCCGGGACTAGCGGGAGGTAGTCACGAGCAGTACTTC. Translating gives CAIRPGLAGGSHEQYF.

The table lists this clonotype with many counts. J is TRBJ1-1 and V is TRBV6-1; tentative D call: TRBD1 (6 bases). This CDR3 spans 13 amino acids. Germline CDR1 is MNHNS and CDR2 is SASEGT. Trimming took 5 bases from V and 8 from J, leaving 15 bases between them. CDR3 bases: TGTGCCAGCAGTAAGGGGTACAGGGCCGAAGCTTTCTTT. Its translation is CASSKGYRAEAFF.

Of note for this clonotype: At one end, the junction sequence differs from germline, possibly due to a read error. CDR3 residues: CACSLGRRDRSVNEQFF. The CDR3 nucleotides are TGTGCCTGCAGCTTAGGGCGTAGGGACAGGTCAGTCAATGAGCAGTTCTTC. The chain joins TRBV7-8 to TRBJ2-1; 8 bases agree with TRBD1. The CDR3 runs to 17 residues. Germline-derived CDR1 and CDR2 are SGHVS and FQNEAQ.

The chain combines TRBV30 with TRBJ2-1, with D possibly TRBD2 on 6 matching bases. Germline CDR1 and CDR2: GTSNPN and SVGIG (reference sequence). V was pared by 0 bases and J by 4 bases, with 7 bases between. The CDR3 has 13 amino acids. CDR3 bases: TGTGCCTGGAGTGTACGGGGGTACAATGAGCAGTTCTTC. This codes for CAWSVRGYNEQFF. Full variable domain (rest looked up from reference TRBV30 and TRBJ2-1): SQTIHQWPATLVQPVGSPLSLECTVEGTSNPNLYWYRQAAGRGLQLLFYSVGIGQISSEVPQNLSASRPQDRQFILSSKKLLLSDSGFYLCAWSVRGYNEQFFGPGTRLTVL.